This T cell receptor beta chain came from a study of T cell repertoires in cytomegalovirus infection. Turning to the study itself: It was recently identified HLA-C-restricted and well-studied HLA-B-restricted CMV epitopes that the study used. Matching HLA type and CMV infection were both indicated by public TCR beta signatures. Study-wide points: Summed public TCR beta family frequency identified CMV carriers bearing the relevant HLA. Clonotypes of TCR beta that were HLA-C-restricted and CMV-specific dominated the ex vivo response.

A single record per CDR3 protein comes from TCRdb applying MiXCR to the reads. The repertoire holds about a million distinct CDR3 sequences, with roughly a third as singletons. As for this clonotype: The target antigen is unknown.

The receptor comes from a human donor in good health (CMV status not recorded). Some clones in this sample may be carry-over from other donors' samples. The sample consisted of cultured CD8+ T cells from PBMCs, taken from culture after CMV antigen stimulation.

This CDR3 is CASRNLGNEQFF. The CDR3 DNA reads TGCGCCAGCAGGAACCTGGGAAATGAGCAGTTCTTC. The chain employs TRBV4-1 and TRBJ2-1, with D unclear. V was trimmed by 6 bases and J by 7 bases, leaving 10 bases between them. Germline V gene lookup returns CDR1 MGHRA and CDR2 YSYEKL. CDR3 size: 12 residues.